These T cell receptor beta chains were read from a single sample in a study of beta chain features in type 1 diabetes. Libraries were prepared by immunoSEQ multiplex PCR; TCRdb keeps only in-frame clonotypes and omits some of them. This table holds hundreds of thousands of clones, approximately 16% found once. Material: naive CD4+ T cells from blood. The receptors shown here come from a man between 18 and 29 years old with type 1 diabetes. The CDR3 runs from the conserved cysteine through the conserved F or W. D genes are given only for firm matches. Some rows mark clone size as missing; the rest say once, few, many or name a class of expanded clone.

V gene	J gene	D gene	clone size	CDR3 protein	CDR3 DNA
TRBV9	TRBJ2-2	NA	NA	CASSVGLAGELFF	TGTGCCAGCAGCGTAGGTCTAGCCGGGGAGCTGTTTTTT
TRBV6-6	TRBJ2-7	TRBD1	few	CAAGNRGLGYEQYF	TGTGCCGCGGGAAACAGGGGGCTGGGATACGAGCAGTACTTC
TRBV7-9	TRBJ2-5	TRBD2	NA	CASSRPGRAQQETQYF	TGTGCCAGCAGCCGACCCGGGAGGGCCCAACAAGAGACCCAGTACTTC
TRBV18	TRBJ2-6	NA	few	CASSPPSGANVLTF	TGTGCCAGCTCACCACCGTCAGGGGCCAACGTCCTGACTTTC
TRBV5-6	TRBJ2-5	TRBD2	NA	CASSRRLAGGEETQYF	TGTGCCAGCAGCCGACGACTAGCGGGAGGGGAAGAGACCCAGTACTTC
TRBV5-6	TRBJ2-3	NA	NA	CASSLNPGVPTDTQYF	TGTGCCAGCAGCTTGAACCCGGGAGTACCCACAGATACGCAGTATTTT
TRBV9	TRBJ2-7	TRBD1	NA	CASSARRQGIYEQYF	TGTGCCAGCAGCGCCCGGAGACAGGGTATCTACGAGCAGTACTTC
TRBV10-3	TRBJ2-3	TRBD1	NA	CAIGGRGTDTQYF	TGTGCCATCGGCGGCAGGGGGACAGATACGCAGTATTTT
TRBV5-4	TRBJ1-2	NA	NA	CASSREATTDGYTF	TGTGCCAGCAGCCGGGAAGCAACGACCGATGGCTACACCTTC
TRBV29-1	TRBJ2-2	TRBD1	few	CSVKQGAVNTGELFF	TGCAGCGTAAAACAGGGGGCCGTAAACACCGGGGAGCTGTTTTTT
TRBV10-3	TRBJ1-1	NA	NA	CAIRTVAEAFF	TGTGCCATCAGGACAGTGGCTGAAGCTTTCTTT
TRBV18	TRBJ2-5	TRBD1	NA	CASSQGQQETQYF	TGTGCCAGCTCCCAGGGACAGCAAGAGACCCAGTACTTC
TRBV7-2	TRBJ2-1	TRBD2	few	CASVERGANSQFF	TGTGCCAGCGTGGAGCGGGGGGCCAACTCCCAGTTCTTC
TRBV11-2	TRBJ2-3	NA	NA	CASSPSRGDTQYF	TGTGCCAGCAGCCCTTCCAGGGGAGATACGCAGTATTTT
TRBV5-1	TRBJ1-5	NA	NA	CASSLAAGVGQPQHF	TGCGCCAGCAGCTTGGCCGCGGGAGTCGGACAGCCCCAGCATTTT
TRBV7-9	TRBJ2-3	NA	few	CASSSPTGTSTDTQYF	TGTGCCAGCAGCTCCCCGACTGGAACCTCTACAGATACGCAGTATTTT
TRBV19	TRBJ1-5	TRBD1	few	CASRGGQGPVPQHF	TGTGCCAGTAGAGGAGGACAGGGGCCCGTGCCCCAGCATTTT
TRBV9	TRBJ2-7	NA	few	CASSVEGGSSYEQYF	TGTGCCAGCAGCGTAGAAGGAGGGAGCTCCTACGAGCAGTACTTC
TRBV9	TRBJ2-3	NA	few	CASSQRPSTDTQYF	TGTGCCAGCTCGCAGCGGCCTAGCACAGATACGCAGTATTTT
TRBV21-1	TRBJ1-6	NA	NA	CASSGRDRVLQSSYNSPLHF	TGTGCCAGCAGCGGCCGGGACAGAGTACTTCAAAGCTCCTATAATTCACCCCTCCACTTT
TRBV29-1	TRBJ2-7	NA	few	CSVEDSLNYEQYF	TGCAGCGTTGAAGATAGCCTGAACTACGAGCAGTACTTC
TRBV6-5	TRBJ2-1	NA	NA	CASGQGGEQFF	TGTGCCAGTGGTCAGGGCGGTGAGCAGTTCTTC
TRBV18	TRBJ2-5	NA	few	CASSPRVQETQYF	TGTGCCAGCTCACCCCGCGTTCAAGAGACCCAGTACTTC
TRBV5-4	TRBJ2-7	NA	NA	CASSLDRAFNEQYF	TGTGCCAGCAGCTTGGACAGGGCTTTCAACGAGCAGTACTTC
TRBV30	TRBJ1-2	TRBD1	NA	CAYRQGSNYGYTF	TGTGCCTATAGACAGGGTTCTAACTATGGCTACACCTTC
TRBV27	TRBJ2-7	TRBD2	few	CASRTVAGAPGSYF	TGTGCCAGCAGAACTGTAGCGGGAGCTCCTGGATCTTACTTC
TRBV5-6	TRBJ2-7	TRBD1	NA	CASSWPRDRGYEQYF	TGTGCCAGCAGCTGGCCCCGGGACAGGGGCTACGAGCAGTACTTC
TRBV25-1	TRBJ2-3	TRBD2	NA	CASSESGGSREDTQYF	TGTGCCAGCAGTGAATCGGGGGGAAGTCGTGAAGATACGCAGTATTTT
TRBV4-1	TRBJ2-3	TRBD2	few	CASSEMRTSGSLDTQYF	TGCGCCAGCAGCGAGATGCGGACTAGCGGGAGTTTGGATACGCAGTATTTT
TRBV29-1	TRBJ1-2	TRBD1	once	CSGRQGDYGYTF	TGCAGCGGCCGACAGGGGGACTATGGCTACACCTTC